This T cell receptor beta chain came from a study of shared T cell receptors in the human thymus. The protocol was immunoSEQ multiplex PCR, while the TCRdb copy is restricted to in-frame clones and leaves out a portion. The sample contains hundreds of thousands of clones, over 75% of which appear only once. The same sample was also used in a study of human thymus T cells. From that second work: The donor group consisted of healthy Finnish infants who were having corrective surgery for congenital heart defects. Obtained as resections during corrective heart surgery, the thymus tissue was then studied. Seemingly biased V and J gene usage marked thymic and blood repertoires. Unrelated people showed highly overlapping thymic repertoires, related research reported.

Sequencing input: thymocytes. This receptor was taken from a boy younger than two with a congenital heart defect.

The CDR3 is CASSGDRATEAFF. Here the CDR3 DNA reads TGTGCCAGCAGTGGGGACAGGGCCACTGAAGCTTTCTTT. The chain recombines TRBV6-1 with TRBJ1-1; TRBD1 matches at 9 bases. The CDR3 loop spans 13 amino acids. V shed 4 bases and J 4 bases; nucleotides not matched to a gene: 1. Per the germline V gene, CDR1 is MNHNS and CDR2 is SASEGT.